A selection of T cell receptor beta chains follows, all from one sample in a study of regulatory T cells in long-lasting Graves disease. TCRdb passed the multiplex PCR reads through MiXCR, listing each CDR3 protein once. The sample holds about 360,000 distinct CDR3 sequences; 16% are singletons and the top ten take 20%. These records were also assigned to another study, of T cells in Graves' hyperthyroidism and ophthalmopathy.

The starting material was peripheral blood mononuclear cells (PBMCs), obtained at new diagnosis, from a patient treated with antithyroid drugs. Receptors originate from a woman between 18 and 29 years old with Graves disease. Each CDR3 is given with its conserved first and last residue. Each record gives: V gene, clone size, J gene, D gene, CDR3 protein, CDR3 DNA. The D gene is left open where the match is weak. Only part of the rows carry a size: once, few, many, or a class if the clone is expanded.

TRBV20-1	many	TRBJ2-3	TRBD2	CSARVPPGGGSTDTQYF	TGCAGTGCTAGAGTCCCCCCGGGGGGGGGAAGCACAGATACGCAGTATTTT
TRBV6-2/TRBV6-3	NA	TRBJ2-7	NA	CASSYSSLGTLNEQYF	TGTGCCAGCAGTTACTCATCACTCGGGACGTTAAACGAGCAGTACTTC
TRBV5-1	once	TRBJ2-1	NA	CASTPRGGGNTEQFF	TGTGCCAGCACCCCACGAGGGGGGGGGAACACTGAGCAGTTCTTC
TRBV30	many	TRBJ2-6	NA	CAWSGEKGGVEGLTF	TGTGCCTGGAGTGGCGAGAAAGGAGGGGTCGAAGGGCTGACTTTC
TRBV5-1	many	TRBJ2-7	NA	CASSEGLYEQYF	TGCGCCAGCAGCGAGGGGCTCTACGAGCAGTACTTC
TRBV29-1	once	TRBJ1-4	NA	CSVEGGPPDATNEKLFF	TGCAGCGTTGAAGGGGGTCCACCCGATGCTACTAATGAAAAACTGTTTTTT
TRBV20-1	few	TRBJ2-6	NA	CSARDRSSGANVLTF	TGCAGTGCTAGAGATCGGAGCTCTGGGGCCAACGTCCTGACTTTC
TRBV20-1	many	TRBJ2-7	NA	CSAQDVVSSYEQYF	TGCAGTGCGCAAGACGTAGTAAGCTCCTACGAGCAGTACTTC
TRBV28	many	TRBJ2-7	NA	CASSLIGDPDGSQYF	TGTGCCAGCAGTTTAATCGGGGATCCGGATGGGTCGCAGTACTTC
TRBV18	many	TRBJ1-5	TRBD1	CASSPPGQGGNQPQHF	TGTGCCAGCTCACCGCCGGGACAGGGGGGCAATCAGCCCCAGCATTTT
TRBV5-6	NA	TRBJ2-1	NA	CASSLVNNEQFF	TGTGCCAGCAGCCTAGTAAACAATGAGCAGTTCTTC
TRBV27	NA	TRBJ1-5	NA	CASSLLGSQPQHF	TGTGCCAGCAGTTTATTGGGCAGTCAGCCCCAGCATTTT
TRBV2	many	TRBJ2-1	NA	CASGNGPTGEQFF	TGTGCCAGCGGTAACGGGCCAACCGGCGAGCAGTTCTTC
TRBV2	many	TRBJ2-2	TRBD2	CASPATSGDNTGELFF	TGTGCCAGCCCTGCCACTAGCGGGGATAACACCGGGGAGCTGTTTTTT
TRBV11-2	many	TRBJ1-4	NA	CASSKRQTNEKLFF	TGTGCCAGCAGCAAGAGACAAACTAATGAAAAACTGTTTTTT
TRBV15	many	TRBJ1-2	NA	CATSRDRGGYTF	TGTGCCACCAGCAGAGATCGTGGTGGCTACACCTTC
TRBV19	NA	TRBJ1-1	TRBD1	CASRLSGGTEAFF	TGTGCCAGTAGGTTATCAGGGGGCACTGAAGCTTTCTTT
TRBV28	NA	TRBJ2-1	NA	CASSPTPVGNEQFF	TGTGCCAGCAGTCCTACCCCCGTAGGCAATGAGCAGTTCTTC
TRBV3-1	many	TRBJ2-1	NA	CASSSNQLNEQFF	TGTGCCAGCAGCTCTAACCAGTTAAATGAGCAGTTCTTC
TRBV6-4	few	TRBJ1-6	TRBD1	CASSDSGTENSPLHF	TGTGCCAGCAGTGACTCCGGGACAGAAAATTCACCCCTCCACTTT
TRBV7-3	many	TRBJ1-1	NA	CASSLRVGTEAFF	TGTGCCAGCTCCCTGAGGGTCGGCACTGAAGCTTTCTTT
TRBV2	many	TRBJ2-1	TRBD2	CASRPGTSGSRDEQFF	TGTGCCAGCAGACCCGGGACTAGCGGGAGTAGAGATGAGCAGTTCTTC
TRBV11-2	many	TRBJ2-5	TRBD1	CASSPGQGVGTQYF	TGTGCCAGCAGCCCGGGACAGGGGGTGGGGACCCAGTACTTC
TRBV2	many	TRBJ2-5	NA	CASSALGGETQYF	TGTGCCAGCAGTGCCCTCGGGGGTGAGACCCAGTACTTC
TRBV5-1	many	TRBJ2-5	NA	CASSLGSTSPQETQYF	TGCGCCAGCAGCTTGGGTTCAACTAGTCCTCAAGAGACCCAGTACTTC
TRBV5-1	few	TRBJ1-1	NA	CASSLAGQTEAFF	TGCGCCAGCAGCTTGGCCGGACAGACAGAAGCTTTCTTT
TRBV6-5	many	TRBJ1-1	NA	CASSYSGPRDTEAFF	TGTGCCAGCAGTTACTCTGGTCCGAGGGACACTGAAGCTTTCTTT
TRBV2	many	TRBJ2-3	TRBD1	CASSPRTGQKADTQYF	TGTGCCAGCAGTCCTAGGACAGGGCAAAAGGCAGATACGCAGTATTTT
TRBV5-1	many	TRBJ1-1	NA	CASSLEGVVGTEAFF	TGCGCCAGCAGCTTGGAAGGGGTAGTTGGCACTGAAGCTTTCTTT
TRBV20-1	NA	TRBJ1-6	NA	CSARRRGEIYNSPLHF	TGCAGTGCCAGGCGAAGGGGCGAGATCTATAATTCACCCCTCCACTTT
TRBV11-2	many	TRBJ2-5	NA	CASSLIQGHETQYF	TGTGCCAGCAGCTTAATTCAGGGCCACGAGACCCAGTACTTC
TRBV6-4	NA	TRBJ2-6	NA	CASSDPGDSISGANVLTF	TGTGCCAGCAGTGACCCCGGAGATTCCATCTCTGGGGCCAACGTCCTGACTTTC
TRBV7-9	NA	TRBJ2-5	TRBD2	CASSSPQGTSILETQYF	TGTGCCAGCAGCTCCCCCCAGGGGACTAGTATTTTAGAGACCCAGTACTTC
TRBV5-8	NA	TRBJ2-1	NA	CASRSVAGNEQFF	TGTGCCAGCAGAAGTGTTGCGGGCAATGAGCAGTTCTTC